This T cell receptor beta chain was identified in a study of glioma-infiltrating T cells after dendritic cell vaccination. V dropped 0 bases and J dropped 0; count of bases not matched to a gene: 9. Germline V gives CDR1 MGHRA, CDR2 YSYEKL. The CDR3 has 19 residues. Time point given: after dendritic cell vaccination, including at tumor progression/relapse. TCRdb's table, derived via immunoSEQ multiplex PCR, lists solely in-frame clones and lacks some. The data contain more than 85,000 clones, 90% of them seen just once; the ten biggest clones take up approximately 2.7%. J is TRBJ1-4 and V is TRBV4-1, with 8 nucleotides matching TRBD1. Sequenced material: blood, taken after dendritic cell vaccination. The source of this sequence is a human donor with glioblastoma. CDR3 DNA: TGCGCCAGCAGCCAAGATTCTCAGGACAGGGCCTCAACTAATGAAAAACTGTTTTTT. Translation: CASSQDSQDRASTNEKLFF.